This is a list of T cell receptor beta chains from one sample in a study of blood T cell repertoires in COVID-19. TCRdb's copy holds only in-frame clones and misses some; the assay was immunoSEQ multiplex PCR. The top ten clones hold under 3% of a sample with roughly 260,000 clones, about 91% of them seen once. Material: peripheral blood. These receptors were obtained from a person aged 18 to 29 with COVID-19, enrolled during active disease. CDR3s include the opening cysteine and the closing phenylalanine or tryptophan. Size tells how often a clone was seen (once, few, many) or the class of an expanded clone, and some rows leave it out.

V	size	J	CDR3
TRBV12-2	.	TRBJ2-3	CASRSSGGETDTQYF
TRBV19	once	TRBJ1-2	CASSTYYGYTF
TRBV7-8	.	TRBJ1-5	CASSLSQGQYNQPQHF
TRBV25-1	.	TRBJ2-2	CASSASDREAGELFF
TRBV19	.	TRBJ1-2	CASSIPSGSIGYTF
TRBV7-9	.	TRBJ2-1	CASSLASVGGTIKWHEQFF
TRBV9	.	TRBJ1-2	CASSEGAGQGYGYTF
TRBV4-1	.	TRBJ2-5	CASSQDPSGQETQYF
TRBV5-6	once	TRBJ2-7	CASSYDSYEQYF
TRBV5-4	.	TRBJ2-7	CASTLGGAGAYYEQYF
TRBV5-1	.	TRBJ2-2	CASIAGSNTGELFF
TRBV4-2	.	TRBJ2-1	CASSYTQGVGEQFF
TRBV6-5	.	TRBJ2-7	CASSFPGLEQYF
TRBV2	.	TRBJ2-7	CASRTAGQYEQYF
TRBV6-5	.	TRBJ2-1	CASLTSGYNEQFF
TRBV27	.	TRBJ2-1	CASSLSARGNEQFF
TRBV19	.	TRBJ2-1	CASTLRGLAKDNEQFF
TRBV27	.	TRBJ2-5	CASSPSGLGTQYF
TRBV29-1	once	TRBJ2-5	CSVVRGVGETQYF
TRBV3-1/TRBV3-2	.	TRBJ1-2	CASSQASGQGGYGYTF
TRBV29-1	.	TRBJ1-1	CSVVRQMNTEAFF
TRBV4-3	.	TRBJ2-7	CASSPSRLAGSGEQYF
TRBV9	.	TRBJ2-5	CASSGRQGTLETQYF
TRBV4-1	once	TRBJ2-7	CASSQDRGLRAGQYF
TRBV12-3/TRBV12-4	.	TRBJ2-1	CASSYLAEQFF
TRBV12-3/TRBV12-4	.	TRBJ1-5	CASSFNSYQPQHF
TRBV4-1	.	TRBJ2-7	CASSHQQGASMGEQYF
TRBV7-3	.	TRBJ2-3	CASSPVGSVTDTQYF
TRBV19	.	TRBJ1-3	CASSQWGGGSGNTIYF
TRBV7-9	.	TRBJ1-2	CASSLMDREKTF
TRBV10-3	.	TRBJ1-1	CAISLQGGNTEAFF
TRBV28	.	TRBJ2-1	CASSEDSNEQFF
TRBV4-1	.	TRBJ2-2	CASSSRPLAGGPNTGELFF
TRBV7-9	.	TRBJ2-7	CASSLAGARVYEQYF
TRBV24-1	.	TRBJ2-3	CATSGSSGSYDTQYF
TRBV7-9	.	TRBJ1-3	CASRSGQGNTIYF
TRBV5-6	.	TRBJ1-2	CASSFQGSGYGYTF
TRBV30	.	TRBJ1-5	CACTEEGNQPQHF
TRBV28	few	TRBJ1-5	CASQGIVSNQPQHF
TRBV10-3	.	TRBJ2-7	CAISESRSEQYF
TRBV19	.	TRBJ2-5	CASSISAEGTQYF
TRBV10-3	few	TRBJ2-3	CAISVRGVGTDTQYF
TRBV7-9	.	TRBJ2-1	CASSPLHNEQFF
TRBV28	.	TRBJ1-1	CASSLIYWTGGTEAFF
TRBV6-6	few	TRBJ1-6	CASSSTGISPLHF
TRBV9	.	TRBJ2-7	CASSGSREGHYEQYF
TRBV9	.	TRBJ1-3	CASSVETGAGSGNTIYF
TRBV4-1	.	TRBJ2-6	CASSQSISGANVLTF
TRBV11-2	.	TRBJ1-2	CASSPGRHNYGYTF
TRBV7-6	.	TRBJ2-7	CASSLEGDGNYEQYF
TRBV9	few	TRBJ2-2	CAGIKRTTSTGELFF
TRBV5-1	.	TRBJ2-2	CASSLTTANTGELFF
TRBV20-1	.	TRBJ2-7	CSASWVDRAYEQYF